Below are 7 T cell receptor beta chains sequenced from a single sample in a study of naive and memory T cell subsets. Both TRBC1 and TRBC2 were covered by a beta constant-region primer of two equimolar oligonucleotides. Ligated cDNA was amplified by four rounds of PCR with nested alpha and beta constant-region primers and SP2. One entry per CDR3 protein, called by TCRdb with MiXCR from the UMI-ligation and nested PCR reads. Of some 110,000 distinct CDR3 sequences detected, about 36% appear once; the ten largest clones hold roughly 0.86%. The sequencing sample was made of central memory CD4+ T cells from blood. Receptors originate from a human donor in good health.

This rearrangement joins TRBV28 to TRBJ2-7; 8 bases match TRBD1. Germline V gives CDR1 MDHEN, CDR2 SYDVKM. This CDR3 has 14 amino acids. The J segment lost 2 bases and the V segment lost 3 bases, leaving 3 bases of the junction unmatched. CDR3 in amino acids: CASSFPGGTYEQYF. The DNA for the CDR3 is TGTGCCAGCAGTTTTCCAGGGGGCACCTACGAGCAGTACTTC. Complete variable domain (other parts from reference TRBV28 and TRBJ2-7): DVKVTQSSRYLVKRTGEKVFLECVQDMDHENMFWYRQDPGLGLRLIYFSYDVKMKEKGDIPEGYSVSREKKERFSLILESASTNQTSMYLCASSFPGGTYEQYFGPGTRLTVT.

J is TRBJ2-3 and V is TRBV5-1; tentative D call: TRBD2 (6 bases). With 0 bases removed from V and 0 bases from J, the gap between germline ends came to 20 bases. The CDR3 consists of 19 residues. Looked up from germline, CDR1 is SGHRS and CDR2 is YFSETQ. DNA for the CDR3: TGCGCCAGCAGCTTGGCAGGTGGTCGGGGGATCCATAGCACAGATACGCAGTATTTT. Its translation is CASSLAGGRGIHSTDTQYF.

This clonotype was seen a handful of times. As DNA, the CDR3 is TGTGCCAGCAGCCTAGAGTGGACAGGTCCCGACGAGCAGTACTTC. This sequence encodes CASSLEWTGPDEQYF. The chain is built from TRBV28 and TRBJ2-7, with TRBD1 matching over 7 bases. Germline assignment: CDR1 MDHEN and CDR2 SYDVKM. The CDR3 loop spans 15 amino acids. The J segment lost 5 bases and the V segment lost 6 bases, leaving 13 bases of the junction unmatched.

The V gene is TRBV28, the J gene TRBJ2-7, with 12 positions matching TRBD1. The CDR3 loop spans 15 amino acids. CDR1 is MDHEN and CDR2 is SYDVKM in the germline V gene. Trimming cost V 2 bases and J 7 bases; bases outside gene matches: 6. The CDR3 is CASSLQGTGGTEQYF. CDR3 in DNA: TGTGCCAGCAGTTTACAGGGGACAGGGGGCACGGAGCAGTACTTC. The full variable domain, with the rest looked up from reference TRBV28 and TRBJ2-7, is DVKVTQSSRYLVKRTGEKVFLECVQDMDHENMFWYRQDPGLGLRLIYFSYDVKMKEKGDIPEGYSVSREKKERFSLILESASTNQTSMYLCASSLQGTGGTEQYFGPGTRLTVT.

The CDR3 loop reads CASSPILGQTAAYEQYF. The CDR3 region has the DNA TGTGCCAGCAGCCCGATTCTCGGTCAAACAGCTGCCTACGAGCAGTACTTC. V is TRBV6-5 and J is TRBJ2-7; D is unclear. Germline lookup yields CDR1 MNHEY and CDR2 SVGAGI. Trimming stripped 6 bases from V and 2 bases from J, with 23 bases between. This CDR3 region has 17 residues.

This clonotype came up a few times. V usage is TRBV13 and J usage is TRBJ1-3, with D maybe TRBD1 (6 bases). Per germline, CDR1 PRHDT and CDR2 FYEKMQ (reference sequence). V lost 4 bases, J lost 5 bases, and 9 bases lay in between. There are 13 residues in the CDR3. The CDR3 is CASSSGVRNTIYF. Here the CDR3 DNA reads TGTGCCAGCAGCTCAGGGGTGAGAAACACCATATATTTT.

The rearrangement links TRBV5-5 to TRBJ1-5, with 10 bases aligning to TRBD1. Per germline, CDR1 SGHKS and CDR2 YYEKEE (reference sequence). The CDR3 length is 16 residues. V shed 2 bases and J 6 bases; nucleotides not matched to a gene: 8. CDR3 residues: CASSFSSGQGGQPQHF. CDR3 bases: TGTGCCAGCAGCTTTAGTAGCGGACAGGGGGGTCAGCCCCAGCATTTT.